This TCR beta chain originates from a study of tumor and adjacent non-tumor tissue in lung cancer. About the research overall: The cohort had 12 adenocarcinoma, a couple of squamous cell and 1 small cell patients.

The V gene's germline CDR1 is SGHAT and CDR2 FQNNGV. This CDR3 has 13 residues. Of note for this clonotype: One end of the junction does not line up with germline, which may come from a read error.

TCRbeta libraries were built with three rounds of nested PCR, modified from ARM-PCR. TCRdb reprocessed the multiplex PCR reads with MiXCR, giving one entry per CDR3 protein. The profile shows about 86,000 distinct CDR3 sequences, roughly three quarters of them singletons. No cell sorting was done before RNA was extracted from the tissue. More than 3 cm separated this lung sample from the edge of the tumor. The chain couples TRBV11-2 to TRBJ1-5; D is unclear. The TCR comes from a woman in her forties or fifties with non-small cell lung cancer. The specimen sequenced was distant non-tumor lung tissue. CDR3 protein: CGSSLERCQPQHF. The CDR3 DNA reads TGTGGCAGCAGCTTAGAAAGGTGTCAACCCCAGCATTTT.